This TCR beta chain was recovered during a study of T cells after yellow fever vaccination. On the study more broadly: SMART-Seq v4 Ultra Low Input served to prepare low-cell-number fractions. Study observations and caveats: Abundant contaminating clonotypes from the bulk population could appear in FACS-sorted repertoires. Of the clonotypes, a small share occurred in both CD4 and CD8 compartments.

This clonotype was recorded at least ten times. Antigen specificity is unknown. TCR cDNA was made by 5'RACE template switching, adding a universal primer site and UMIs. TCRdb reprocessed the 5' RACE reads with MiXCR, giving one entry per CDR3 protein. Among under 30,000 distinct CDR3 sequences listed, around 5% were seen once. This TCR was recovered from a man between 25 and 39 years old who received the YFV17D yellow fever vaccine. Sequenced here: CD8+ T cells sorted from PBMCs, sampled 10 days after the yellow fever booster vaccination.

For the CDR3, the DNA is TGTGCCAGCAGCTATAGCCCGGACCCCGTCACCGGGGAGCTGTTTTTT. Amino acid sequence: CASSYSPDPVTGELFF. J is TRBJ2-2 and V is TRBV7-7, with D hard to call. The CDR3 spans 16 residues. CDR1 and CDR2 from the germline V gene are SSHAT and FNYEAQ (reference sequence). V was trimmed by 4 bases and J by 4 bases, leaving 16 bases between them.